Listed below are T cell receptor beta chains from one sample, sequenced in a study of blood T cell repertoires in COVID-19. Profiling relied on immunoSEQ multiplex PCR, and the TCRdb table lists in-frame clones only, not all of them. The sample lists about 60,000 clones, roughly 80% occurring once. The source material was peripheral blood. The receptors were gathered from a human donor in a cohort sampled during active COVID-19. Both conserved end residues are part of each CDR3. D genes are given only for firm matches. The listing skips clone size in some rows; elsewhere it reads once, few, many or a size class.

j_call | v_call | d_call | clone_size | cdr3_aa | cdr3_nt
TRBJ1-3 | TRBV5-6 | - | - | CASSFSGTDMGGNTIYF | TGTGCCAGCAGCTTTAGCGGGACTGACATGGGCGGAAACACCATATATTTT
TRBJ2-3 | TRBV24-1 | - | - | CATSALGQGGADTQYF | TGTGCCACCAGTGCCCTGGGCCAGGGGGGAGCAGATACGCAGTATTTT
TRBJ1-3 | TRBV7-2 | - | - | CASSLGRDTIYF | TGTGCCAGCAGCTTAGGGAGGGACACCATATATTTT
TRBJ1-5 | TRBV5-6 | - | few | CASSLYGAGNQPQHF | TGTGCCAGCAGCCTCTACGGGGCGGGGAATCAGCCCCAGCATTTT
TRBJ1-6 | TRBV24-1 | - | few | CATRGQPDSPLHF | TGTGCCACCCGCGGACAGCCGGATTCACCCCTCCACTTT
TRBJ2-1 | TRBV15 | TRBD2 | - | CATSTGGASGAYNEQFF | TGTGCCACCAGTACCGGAGGTGCTAGCGGGGCCTACAATGAGCAGTTCTTC
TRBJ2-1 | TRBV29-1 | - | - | CSVEDGGSSYNEQFF | TGCAGCGTTGAAGACGGGGGATCCTCCTACAATGAGCAGTTCTTC
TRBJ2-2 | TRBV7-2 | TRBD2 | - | CASSLLLAGAGELFF | TGTGCCAGCAGCTTATTACTAGCGGGAGCCGGGGAGCTGTTTTTT
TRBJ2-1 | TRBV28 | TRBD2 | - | CASTLSGSSYNEQFF | TGTGCCAGCACCCTTAGCGGGAGCTCCTACAATGAGCAGTTCTTC
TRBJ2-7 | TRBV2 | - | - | CASSEIGTTLSYEQYF | TGTGCCAGCAGTGAAATAGGGACAACCCTCTCCTACGAGCAGTACTTC
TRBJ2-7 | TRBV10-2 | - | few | CASRAGAAYEQYF | TGCGCCAGCAGGGCGGGGGCCGCCTACGAGCAGTACTTC
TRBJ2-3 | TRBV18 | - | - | CASSLGQRVYTDTQYF | TGTGCCAGCTCCCTTGGACAGAGGGTATACACAGATACGCAGTATTTT
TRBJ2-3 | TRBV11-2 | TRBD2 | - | CASSLALAADTQYF | TGTGCCAGCAGCTTAGCCCTAGCGGCCGATACGCAGTATTTT